The entry that follows covers one T cell receptor beta chain sequence. No antigen is known for it. The PCR ran on 60 Vbeta and 13 Jbeta primers. Measured with immunoSEQ multiplex PCR; TCRdb has only the in-frame clones, and not every one. The profile shows 150,000 to 200,000 clones, around 85% of them singletons. This sample was included in a study of cytomegalovirus exposure and HLA in healthy donors. Study results and caveats: Reports indicate that TCR beta sequences accurately predicted the HLA-A and HLA-B alleles of most subjects. Reports described diagnosis of cytomegalovirus status by the classifier as highly specific and sensitive. DRB1 had the most TCR associations and HLA-C the fewest, a later analysis found, with rates varying by HLA locus. Analysis performed later showed TCR beta chains linked to HLA being more clonally expanded than equally common others.

This CDR3 is built from 13 residues. Germline V gene data show CDR1 as SNHLY and CDR2 as FYNNEI. V lost 7 bases, J lost 4 bases, and 11 bases lay in between. This chain joins TRBV2 and TRBJ1-3; D is ambiguous. The TCR originated in a boy between 2 and 10 years old in good health and CMV-seronegative. Sequenced input: PBMCs. The CDR3 nucleotides are TGTGCCAGCACCTTAGAGAGAGGAAACACCATATATTTT. Its protein product is CASTLERGNTIYF.